This T cell receptor (beta chain) comes out of a study of PD-L1 blockade in urothelial cancer. Study-level background: Males with bladder-origin urothelial cancer made up twenty-five of 29 patients. Median T cell yield per blood sample was about 150,000 cells. Study-wide results and caveats: Pretreatment clonality of the blood TCR repertoire below the median was predictive of superior survival.

Turning to this clone: The target antigen is unknown.

The patients had locally advanced or metastatic urothelial carcinoma. J gave up 5 bases and V 9 bases, and 5 bases lay outside the gene matches. CDR3 length: 13 amino acids. Germline V gene data show CDR1 as MNHNS and CDR2 as SASEGT. Only in-frame clones appear in the TCRdb table, and some are missing; sequencing was by immunoSEQ multiplex PCR. This repertoire shows 70,000 to 85,000 clones, roughly 84% found once; its top ten account for 4.7%. This TCR derives from a man in his 70s with urothelial cancer. This chain connects TRBV6-1 to TRBJ2-5; 11 bases map to TRBD2. The sample consisted of PBMCs, taken around atezolizumab (anti-PD-L1) treatment. The CDR3: CASNLAGGETQYF. CDR3 coding DNA: TGTGCCAGTAATCTAGCGGGAGGTGAGACCCAGTACTTC.